Listed below are T cell receptor beta chains from one sample, sequenced in a study of T cells after yellow fever vaccination. TCRdb reanalysed the 5' RACE reads using MiXCR and keeps one entry per CDR3 protein. The data contain under 600,000 distinct CDR3 sequences, about 13% of them singletons. This sample comprised PBMCs, obtained on the day of the yellow fever booster vaccination. The receptor set was obtained from a young man who received the YFV17D yellow fever vaccine. Both conserved end residues are part of each CDR3. D genes are given only for firm matches. Clone size is given for some rows only: seen once, a few or many times, or a class if the clone is expanded.

clone size	D gene	V gene	J gene	CDR3 protein	CDR3 DNA
few	TRBD1	TRBV12-3/TRBV12-4	TRBJ1-4	CASRSGTGGYEKLFF	TGTGCCAGCAGGTCCGGGACAGGGGGCTATGAAAAACTGTTTTTT
few	-	TRBV28	TRBJ2-5	CASSVIETQYF	TGTGCCAGCAGTGTCATAGAGACCCAGTACTTC
-	-	TRBV5-5	TRBJ1-5	CASSLWVSNQPQHF	TGTGCCAGCAGCCTTTGGGTTTCTAATCAGCCCCAGCATTTT
many	-	TRBV5-1	TRBJ2-2	CASSLKGGGTGELFF	TGCGCCAGCAGCTTGAAAGGTGGGGGAACCGGGGAGCTGTTTTTT
many	-	TRBV5-1	TRBJ2-1	CASSLTGEVEQFF	TGCGCCAGCAGCTTGACAGGCGAGGTTGAGCAGTTCTTC
few	-	TRBV5-6	TRBJ1-5	CASSSMTGVGNQPQHF	TGTGCCAGCAGCTCCATGACAGGCGTCGGGAATCAGCCCCAGCATTTT
-	TRBD2	TRBV20-1	TRBJ2-3	CSARGTSLRGDTQYF	TGCAGTGCTAGAGGGACTAGCCTAAGGGGGGATACGCAGTATTTT
few	-	TRBV7-3	TRBJ1-1	CASSPAGGIGTEAFF	TGTGCCAGCAGCCCCGCGGGAGGGATCGGCACTGAAGCTTTCTTT
few	-	TRBV12-3/TRBV12-4	TRBJ1-4	CASSLQGRRTNEKLFF	TGTGCCAGCAGTTTACAGGGGCGCCGGACTAATGAAAAACTGTTTTTT
-	-	TRBV28	TRBJ2-7	CASSPYRRNYEQYF	TGTGCCAGCAGTCCGTACAGGAGGAACTACGAGCAGTACTTC
-	-	TRBV20-1	TRBJ2-6	CSAIGANVLTF	TGCAGTGCTATTGGGGCCAACGTCCTGACTTTC
many	TRBD2	TRBV29-1	TRBJ2-7	CSVDSGVRSQNEQYF	TGCAGCGTTGACAGCGGGGTACGCTCCCAGAACGAGCAGTACTTC
-	TRBD2	TRBV20-1	TRBJ2-1	CSARGFSLVAGLDLNEQFF	TGCAGTGCTAGAGGATTTTCCCTAGTAGCGGGACTGGATCTCAATGAGCAGTTCTTC
few	-	TRBV6-5	TRBJ1-1	CASSYSIGVRNTEAFF	TGTGCCAGCAGTTACTCGATTGGTGTTAGGAACACTGAAGCTTTCTTT
few	-	TRBV25-1	TRBJ2-5	CASSDTLRGAIKETQYF	TGTGCCAGCAGTGACACCCTCAGGGGGGCTATTAAGGAGACCCAGTACTTC
-	-	TRBV2	TRBJ2-2	CASSPGLLTAELFF	TGTGCCAGCAGTCCCGGACTCCTCACCGCGGAGCTGTTTTTT
-	-	TRBV29-1	TRBJ1-1	CSVEDGGNTEAFF	TGCAGCGTTGAAGATGGAGGGAACACTGAAGCTTTCTTT
many	-	TRBV10-2	TRBJ2-7	CAGPGTPAPYEQYF	TGCGCCGGACCCGGGACACCGGCCCCCTACGAGCAGTACTTC
few	TRBD1	TRBV5-6	TRBJ1-6	CASSWEGQGEWTLHF	TGTGCCAGCAGCTGGGAAGGGCAGGGGGAATGGACCCTCCACTTT
-	TRBD2	TRBV2	TRBJ2-5	CASKRGTSKETQYF	TGTGCCAGCAAGCGGGGGACTAGCAAAGAGACCCAGTACTTC
-	TRBD2	TRBV7-2	TRBJ2-4	CASSSGGKGNIQYF	TGTGCCAGCAGCTCCGGGGGGAAGGGAAACATTCAGTACTTC
-	-	TRBV29-1	TRBJ2-1	CSVVGPTSGFEQFF	TGCAGCGTTGTTGGACCGACCAGCGGTTTTGAGCAGTTCTTC
few	-	TRBV28	TRBJ1-3	CASKLVTAGNTIYF	TGTGCCAGCAAACTTGTGACTGCTGGAAACACCATATATTTT
-	TRBD2	TRBV27	TRBJ2-1	CASSLRLAGVSTYEQFF	TGTGCCAGCAGTTTAAGGCTAGCGGGAGTAAGTACATATGAGCAGTTCTTC
-	-	TRBV6-1	TRBJ2-7	CASSKHRLRAYEQYF	TGTGCCAGCAGTAAGCACAGGCTTCGGGCCTACGAGCAGTACTTC
-	-	TRBV20-1	TRBJ2-2	CSANNLAQNTGELFF	TGCAGTGCTAATAATCTGGCCCAGAACACCGGGGAGCTGTTTTTT
-	-	TRBV6-5	TRBJ2-3	CASSFLGTPTDTQYF	TGTGCCAGCAGTTTCCTTGGTACTCCGACAGATACGCAGTATTTT
few	-	TRBV11-2	TRBJ2-3	CASSLGLGGGPDTQYF	TGTGCCAGCAGCTTAGGGCTAGGAGGGGGTCCAGATACGCAGTATTTT